This TCR beta chain was sequenced during a study of blood T cell repertoires in COVID-19. Study as a whole: Acute-phase and convalescent COVID-19 samples originated in the United States, Italy and Spain. PBMCs, B-cell-depleted T cells, or T cells provided the cDNA or gDNA that made up the material.

The CDR3 runs to 12 residues. CDR1 is SGDLS and CDR2 is YYNGEE in the germline V gene. V shed 3 bases, J shed 8 bases, and the junction held 4 bases outside the gene matches. TCRdb keeps only in-frame clones here, not all; method: immunoSEQ multiplex PCR. The repertoire holds 200,000 to 300,000 clones, with approximately 90% as singletons. This rearrangement joins TRBV9 to TRBJ1-2; 7 bases map to TRBD1. This clonotype originated in a woman aged 40-49 years with acute COVID-19. The sample was PBMCs or T cells enriched from blood (not recorded which). The DNA of the CDR3 is TGTGCCAGCAGCGGGACAGGATCGGGCTACACCTTC. This encodes CASSGTGSGYTF.